The present T cell receptor (beta chain) was sequenced within a study of control samples from healthy donors and cancer patients. Germline trimming cut 5 bases from V and 0 bases from J; bases unmatched to any gene: 1. This CDR3 spans 14 amino acids. CDR1 is SNHLY and CDR2 is FYNNEI in the germline V gene. Using immunoSEQ multiplex PCR, the repertoire was profiled, and TCRdb retains in-frame clones only, with some absent. Among about 180,000 clones, 85% to 95% were seen once, and the ten largest hold about 1.4%. The TCR originated in a young man in good health. Sequenced sample: blood. The rearrangement links TRBV2 to TRBJ2-7, with 10 bases lining up with TRBD1. CDR3 in amino acids: CASSRTGGSYEQYF. The CDR3 region has the DNA TGTGCCAGCAGTCGGACAGGGGGCTCCTACGAGCAGTACTTC.